Below, 10 T cell receptor beta chains from the same sample are listed, as sequenced in a study of beta chain features in type 1 diabetes. As every portion of the isolated RNA was reverse transcribed, the sequencing read expressed TCRB transcripts. TCRdb's copy holds only in-frame clones and misses some; the assay was immunoSEQ multiplex PCR. The sample has 900,000 or so clones, about a sixth seen once. Material for sequencing was naive CD4+ T cells from blood. The origin of the receptors is a woman aged 18-30 years in good health.

This clone turned up a few times. This rearrangement joins TRBV5-1 to TRBJ2-1, with TRBD1 matching over 7 bases. V trimming: 0 bases; J trimming: 8 bases; junction bases outside the gene matches: 11. The germline gives CDR1 SGHRS, CDR2 YFSETQ. This CDR3 is built from 16 residues. The CDR3, as DNA: TGCGCCAGCAGCTTGGCCTACCGACAGGGTCGCGATGAGCAGTTCTTC. It codes for CASSLAYRQGRDEQFF. Using reference TRBV5-1 and TRBJ2-1 for the parts outside the CDR3, the full variable domain is KAGVTQTPRYLIKTRGQQVTLSCSPISGHRSVSWYQQTPGQGLQFLFEYFSETQRNKGNFPGRFSGRQFSNSRSEMNVSTLELGDSALYLCASSLAYRQGRDEQFFGPGTRLTVL.

The CDR3 reads CASSLRTGRYNEQFF. CDR3 nucleotides: TGTGCCAGCAGCCTTCGGACAGGGCGGTACAATGAGCAGTTCTTC. This rearrangement joins TRBV7-2 to TRBJ2-1, with 8 bases identical to TRBD1. Trimming at V came to 5 bases and at J to 4 bases, leaving 7 bases not matched to a gene. The germline CDR1 and CDR2 sequences are SGHTA and FQGNSA. This CDR3 contains 15 residues. Complete variable domain (other parts from reference TRBV7-2 and TRBJ2-1): GAGVSQSPSNKVTEKGKDVELRCDPISGHTALYWYRQSLGQGLEFLIYFQGNSAPDKSGLPSDRFSAERTGGSVSTLTIQRTQQEDSAVYLCASSLRTGRYNEQFFGPGTRLTVL.

In its sample, this clone was seen a few times. V and J are TRBV19 and TRBJ2-4, with 10 bases matching TRBD2. Germline CDR1 is LNHDA and CDR2 is SQIVND (reference sequence). The CDR3 contains 14 residues. Germline trimming cut 3 bases from V and 7 bases from J; bases unmatched to any gene: 3. The CDR3: CASSMGSGRNIQYF. The CDR3 DNA reads as TGTGCCAGTAGTATGGGTAGCGGGAGGAACATTCAGTACTTC.

The table lists this clone with a few counts. The chain employs TRBV11-2 and TRBJ1-5; D is undetermined. V was trimmed by 1 base and J by 4 bases, leaving 11 bases between them. Germline CDR1 and CDR2: SGHAT and FQNNGV. This CDR3 comprises 15 residues. The CDR3 sequence: CASSLGSNSNQPQHF. CDR3 DNA sequence: TGTGCCAGCAGCTTAGGGTCCAACAGTAATCAGCCCCAGCATTTT.

This clone appeared a few times. The V gene is TRBV28, the J gene TRBJ2-7; tentative D call: TRBD1 (5 bases). Germline V gives CDR1 MDHEN, CDR2 SYDVKM. The CDR3 totals 13 residues. The V end was cut by 5 bases, the J end by 2 bases, with 10 bases between. CDR3 DNA: TGTGCCAGCAGTAACAGGATAACCTACGAGCAGTACTTC. Encoded protein: CASSNRITYEQYF.

This chain uses TRBV18 with TRBJ2-1; 8 bases are shared with TRBD2. V gave up 3 bases and J gave up 4 bases; unmatched junction bases: 5. The CDR3 is 15 amino acids. Germline lookup yields CDR1 KGHSH and CDR2 LQKENI. The CDR3 reads CASSPGTRKYNEQFF. Written as DNA, the CDR3 is TGTGCCAGCTCACCTGGGACTAGGAAATACAATGAGCAGTTCTTC.

This chain links TRBV18 with TRBJ2-6; a possible D gene is TRBD1 (6 bases). Germline CDR1 is KGHSH and CDR2 is LQKENI. The CDR3 spans 18 residues. Trimming shortened V by 6 bases and J by 0 bases, and 18 bases separated the two germline ends. The CDR3 DNA reads TGTGCCAGCTCGCTTTTCGAGACAGGAAGCTCTGGGGCCAACGTCCTGACTTTC. The encoded protein is CASSLFETGSSGANVLTF. The entire variable domain, with the rest obtained from reference TRBV18 and TRBJ2-6, is as follows: NAGVMQNPRHLVRRRGQEARLRCSPMKGHSHVYWYRQLPEEGLKFMVYLQKENIIDESGMPKERFSAEFPKEGPSILRIQQVVRGDSAAYFCASSLFETGSSGANVLTFGAGSRLTVL.

The chain is built from TRBV7-3 and TRBJ2-1, with 8 bases identical to TRBD1. Germline V CDR1 and CDR2: SGHTA, FQGTGA. V was pared by 0 bases and J by 10 bases, with 2 bases of the junction left unmatched. CDR3 length: 13 residues. Here the CDR3 reads CASSLTGQGEQFF. The CDR3 DNA reads TGTGCCAGCAGCTTAACCGGACAGGGAGAGCAGTTCTTC.

A few counts support this clone. V gene TRBV5-4 combines with J gene TRBJ2-2; 8 bases align to TRBD1. V shed 4 bases, J shed 4 bases, and the junction held 6 bases outside the gene matches. The germline gives CDR1 SGHNT, CDR2 YYREEE (reference sequence). CDR3 length: 15 amino acids. CDR3 in DNA: TGTGCCAGCAGCCAGCGACAGGGGTCCACCGGGGAGCTGTTTTTT. This gives the protein CASSQRQGSTGELFF.

The genes are TRBV7-8 and TRBJ2-7; 7 bases line up with TRBD1. V lost 6 bases, J lost 3 bases, and 17 bases stayed unmatched. Looked up from germline, CDR1 is SGHVS and CDR2 is FQNEAQ. The CDR3 runs 17 residues. CDR3 residues: CASRLGPTGAPGYEQYF. The CDR3 DNA reads as TGTGCCAGCAGACTAGGGCCTACAGGGGCCCCAGGCTACGAGCAGTACTTC.